The 28 T cell receptor beta chains in this list originate from one sample, sequenced in a study of T cell responses to AZD1222 COVID-19 vaccine. Repertoires were generated with immunoSEQ multiplex PCR, while TCRdb's copy carries only in-frame clones and drops some. The sample includes tens of thousands of clones, roughly 86% of them seen just once. This specimen consisted of peripheral blood, obtained on day 0 of AZD1222 vaccination. Every receptor here comes from an adult in good health.

V usage is TRBV7-3 and J usage is TRBJ1-6; D gene uncertain. The CDR3 is 15 residues long. Germline CDR1 and CDR2: SGHTA and FQGTGA. Trimming left V 1 base short and J 5 bases short, with 9 bases between. DNA for the CDR3: TGTGCCAGCAGCTTAATGGCGGGAAATAATTCACCCCTCCACTTT. This sequence encodes CASSLMAGNNSPLHF.

The chain joins TRBV7-9 to TRBJ2-5, with D possibly matching TRBD2 (5 bases). There are 17 residues in the CDR3. The V end was cut by 0 bases, the J end by 0 bases, with 14 bases between. Germline assignment: CDR1 SEHNR and CDR2 FQNEAQ (reference sequence). The CDR3 protein is CASSLALRDSYQETQYF. CDR3 nucleotides: TGTGCCAGCAGCTTAGCGCTCCGGGATTCGTACCAAGAGACCCAGTACTTC.

The chain joins TRBV28 to TRBJ1-6; D is undetermined. The CDR3 extends over 13 amino acids. The V gene's germline CDR1 is MDHEN and CDR2 SYDVKM. Trimming stripped 5 bases from V and 4 bases from J, with 6 bases between. CDR3 in DNA: TGTGCCAGCAGTCGCGATTATAATTCACCCCTCCACTTT. Amino acid sequence: CASSRDYNSPLHF.

The DNA for the CDR3 is TGTGCCAGCACTGCAGGGACGAACACTGAAGCTTTCTTT. Translating gives CASTAGTNTEAFF. This chain links TRBV6-5 with TRBJ1-1; possibly TRBD1 for D (5 bases). V was shortened by 7 bases and J by 1 base, with 10 bases between the two germline ends. CDR1 is MNHEY and CDR2 is SVGAGI in the germline V gene. The CDR3 extends over 13 amino acids.

This sequence joins TRBV19 and TRBJ2-1, with D maybe TRBD2 (6 bases). V lost 5 bases to trimming and J lost 3 bases, with 11 bases between them. The CDR3 contains 14 residues. The V gene's germline CDR1 is LNHDA and CDR2 SQIVND (reference sequence). CDR3 sequence (DNA): TGTGCCAGTAGTTTCTATAGCGGCTACAATGAGCAGTTCTTC. As protein: CASSFYSGYNEQFF.

J is TRBJ2-1 and V is TRBV5-1; 7 bases agree with TRBD1. This CDR3 contains 15 residues. Germline V gene data show CDR1 as SGHRS and CDR2 as YFSETQ. The V gene end was trimmed by 4 bases and the J gene end by 0 bases; junction bases not matched to a gene: 4. CDR3 bases: TGCGCCAGCAGCACAGGGGTCAGCTCCTACAATGAGCAGTTCTTC. Its translation: CASSTGVSSYNEQFF.

The chain has TRBV19 and TRBJ1-2; D is possibly TRBD1 (5 bases). Trimming left V 8 bases short and J 2 bases short, with 9 bases between. Germline lookup yields CDR1 LNHDA and CDR2 SQIVND (reference sequence). This CDR3 comprises 12 residues. CDR3 region: CASGGENYGYTF. The CDR3 nucleotides are TGTGCCAGTGGGGGGGAGAACTATGGCTACACCTTC.

The V and J genes are TRBV7-2 and TRBJ2-2, with 8 bases fitting TRBD1. Germline CDR1 and CDR2: SGHTA and FQGNSA. The V gene end was trimmed by 5 bases and the J gene end by 1 base; junction bases not matched to a gene: 3. This CDR3 is 15 amino acids long. The CDR3 nucleotides are TGTGCCAGCAGCCCTGACAGGGGGAACACCGGGGAGCTGTTTTTT. Translation: CASSPDRGNTGELFF.

The chain couples TRBV7-2 to TRBJ1-2; perhaps TRBD1 as D (5 bases). The CDR3 loop spans 17 amino acids. Germline lookup yields CDR1 SGHTA and CDR2 FQGNSA. V dropped 1 base and J dropped 5 bases, with 20 bases sitting between them. CDR3 residues: CASSLGQLYLSGYGYTF. CDR3 sequence (DNA): TGTGCCAGCAGCTTAGGACAGCTATACCTCTCAGGATATGGCTACACCTTC.

This clone showed up just once. V usage is TRBV28 and J usage is TRBJ2-5; D might be TRBD1 or TRBD2, each matching 5 bases. The CDR3 runs 13 residues. The ends were cut back, 5 bases at V and 7 bases at J, with 14 bases in the middle. Germline CDR1 reads MDHEN; CDR2 reads SYDVKM. The CDR3 reads CASSPGPWGTQYF. As DNA, the CDR3 is TGTGCCAGCAGTCCGGGACCTTGGGGGACCCAGTACTTC.

The chain uses TRBV6-2 or TRBV6-3 and TRBJ1-5; a possible D gene is TRBD1 (6 bases). CDR3 size: 17 residues. Looked up from germline, CDR1 is MNHEY and CDR2 is SVGEGT. Trimming removed 1 base from V and 4 bases from J, with 17 bases in between. CDR3 in amino acids: CASSYFDRPFLNQPQHF. CDR3 nucleotide sequence: TGTGCCAGCAGTTACTTCGACAGGCCCTTTCTTAATCAGCCCCAGCATTTT.

This chain links TRBV3-1 (or the pseudogene TRBV3-2) with TRBJ2-3, with D unclear. The germline V gene has CDR1 LGHDT and CDR2 YNNKEL (reference sequence). The CDR3 has 12 residues. Trimming pared 1 base from V and 2 bases from J, leaving 1 base between. The CDR3 is CASSQVTDTQYF. The CDR3 DNA reads as TGTGCCAGCAGCCAAGTCACAGATACGCAGTATTTT.

This chain uses TRBV29-1 with TRBJ2-1; 7 bases are shared with TRBD2. Germline V gene sequence: CDR1 SQVTM, CDR2 ANQGSEA. The CDR3 covers 14 residues. J gave up 2 bases and V 3 bases, and 4 bases lay outside the gene matches. The CDR3: CSVDPSGTYNEQFF. DNA of the CDR3: TGCAGCGTTGATCCCAGCGGGACCTACAATGAGCAGTTCTTC.

A single count supports this clone. The chain has TRBV12-3 or TRBV12-4 and TRBJ2-7; tentatively, D is TRBD2 (6 bases). The CDR3 length is 13 residues. V was trimmed by 5 bases and J by 6 bases, leaving 14 bases between them. The CDR3 nucleotides are TGTGCCAGCAGTCCCCGACTAGTCTCCGAGCAGTACTTC. This translates into CASSPRLVSEQYF.

This clone has only a few counts. The chain has TRBV28 and TRBJ2-5, with D possibly TRBD2 on 6 matching bases. Trimming shortened V by 5 bases and J by 5 bases, and 12 bases separated the two germline ends. The CDR3 is 13 amino acids. Germline CDR1 reads MDHEN; CDR2 reads SYDVKM. Here the CDR3 reads CASSTYAGETQYF. The DNA of the CDR3 is TGTGCCAGCAGTACGTATGCGGGGGAGACCCAGTACTTC.

The J gene is TRBJ2-2, the V gene TRBV5-5; D might be TRBD2 (6 bases). CDR3 length: 17 amino acids. V was shortened by 4 bases and J by 3 bases, with 19 bases between the two germline ends. Germline-derived CDR1 and CDR2 are SGHKS and YYEKEE (reference sequence). For the CDR3, the DNA is TGTGCCAGCAGCCAAGCCCGGGAGCGCCTATACACCGGGGAGCTGTTTTTT. Translation gives CASSQARERLYTGELFF.

The CDR3 here is CASSSKGLNTEAFF. The CDR3 DNA reads as TGTGCCAGCAGCTCAAAGGGATTGAACACTGAAGCTTTCTTT. The chain has TRBV7-9 and TRBJ1-1, with no clear D. V was clipped by 4 bases and J by 0 bases, with 9 bases between them. CDR3 size: 14 residues. Germline CDR1 is SEHNR and CDR2 is FQNEAQ (reference sequence).

This chain links TRBV29-1 with TRBJ2-2, with 16 bases matching TRBD2. CDR1 is SQVTM, CDR2 ANQGSEA, per germline. CDR3 size: 17 residues. J was trimmed by 2 bases and V by 6 bases; bases with no gene match: 6. The DNA of the CDR3 is TGCAGCGTCACCGGGACTAGCGGGAGGGCCAACACCGGGGAGCTGTTTTTT. Translation gives CSVTGTSGRANTGELFF.

This chain uses TRBV3-1 (or the pseudogene TRBV3-2) with TRBJ2-3; D tentatively reads TRBD1 or TRBD2 (5 bases each). Germline assignment: CDR1 LGHDT and CDR2 YNNKEL (reference sequence). Trimming pared 0 bases from V and 0 bases from J, leaving 16 bases between. CDR3 length: 18 residues. DNA of the CDR3: TGTGCCAGCAGCCAAGATCCGTGGGGGAGTGCCAGCACAGATACGCAGTATTTT. It codes for CASSQDPWGSASTDTQYF.

The chain uses TRBV4-2 and TRBJ1-2; 7 bases fit TRBD1. Trimming took 0 bases from V and 7 from J; bases not matched to a gene: 5. This CDR3 is built from 14 residues. CDR1 LGHNA and CDR2 YNFKEQ come from the germline V gene. The CDR3 is CASSQETGEGGYTF. In DNA form, the CDR3 reads TGTGCCAGCAGCCAAGAAACAGGGGAGGGTGGCTACACCTTC.

This clone has a handful of counts. The V call is TRBV18, the J call TRBJ1-3, with 9 bases identical to TRBD1. The V segment lost 4 bases and the J segment 7 bases; nucleotides outside the gene matches: 8. Germline values: CDR1 KGHSH, CDR2 LQKENI. The CDR3 has 15 amino acids. The CDR3 here is CASSQKQGAPNTIYF. The CDR3 region has the DNA TGTGCCAGCTCACAAAAACAGGGGGCTCCGAACACCATATATTTT.

V usage is TRBV4-1 and J usage is TRBJ2-1, with TRBD1 matching 9 bases. Germline CDR1 MGHRA, CDR2 YSYEKL. This CDR3 contains 19 residues. With 3 bases clipped from V and 5 bases from J, the junction kept 17 bases outside the gene matches. The CDR3 coding sequence is TGCGCCAGCAGCCACGGACAGGGGAAGACTAGCAGGAACCACAATGAGCAGTTCTTC. This translates into CASSHGQGKTSRNHNEQFF.

This clone was counted between two and nine times. J is TRBJ1-1 and V is TRBV3-1 (or the pseudogene TRBV3-2), with D hard to call. The V and J ends lost 0 bases and 8 bases respectively, with 7 bases between them. The V gene's germline CDR1 is LGHDT and CDR2 YNNKEL (reference sequence). The CDR3 contains 12 residues. Written as DNA, the CDR3 is TGTGCCAGCAGCCAAGAAGGAGAGGAAGCTTTCTTT. Translation: CASSQEGEEAFF.

The CDR3 DNA reads TGTGCCAGCAGTTCGGACAGGGAAAATTCACCCCTCCACTTT. Its protein is CASSSDRENSPLHF. The chain has TRBV11-2 and TRBJ1-6, with 8 nucleotides matching TRBD1. The junction had 5 bases not matched to a gene; V was cut back by 6 bases and J by 7 bases. This CDR3 has 14 residues. The germline V gene has CDR1 SGHAT and CDR2 FQNNGV.

This chain connects TRBV11-2 to TRBJ1-6, with D possibly TRBD1 on 6 matching bases. Trimming left V 3 bases short and J 10 bases short, with 16 bases between. Germline V gene lookup returns CDR1 SGHAT and CDR2 FQNNGV. The CDR3 length is 15 residues. The CDR3 reads CASSFRGQRQSPLHF. In DNA form, the CDR3 reads TGTGCCAGCAGCTTTAGAGGACAGAGACAGTCACCCCTCCACTTT.

The chain employs TRBV11-2 and TRBJ1-3; possible D gene TRBD1, 6 bases. Looked up from germline, CDR1 is SGHAT and CDR2 is FQNNGV. The CDR3 spans 16 residues. V shed 3 bases and J shed 2 bases, with 14 bases lying between them. The CDR3 region has the DNA TGTGCCAGCAGCTTCGGGCAGGGGTTCCCTGGAAACACCATATATTTT. This codes for CASSFGQGFPGNTIYF.

This clone was recorded only once. The CDR3 loop is CASSHRDRGSRELFF. As DNA, the CDR3 is TGCGCCAGCAGCCACCGGGACAGGGGAAGTAGGGAGCTGTTTTTT. The genes are TRBV4-1 and TRBJ2-2, with 10 bases identical to TRBD1. This CDR3 is 15 amino acids long. Germline CDR1 MGHRA, CDR2 YSYEKL. V lost 3 bases, J lost 9 bases, and 7 bases stayed unmatched.

The rearrangement joins TRBV2 to TRBJ2-1; 8 bases align to TRBD1. Trimming at V came to 0 bases and at J to 8 bases, leaving 3 bases not matched to a gene. CDR3 length: 14 residues. Germline CDR1 and CDR2: SNHLY and FYNNEI. CDR3 DNA sequence: TGTGCCAGCAGTGAAGCGGCGACAGGGGATGAGCAGTTCTTC. It specifies CASSEAATGDEQFF.